Presented here are 14 T cell receptor beta chains from one specimen sequenced in a study of identical twins. TCRdb used MiXCR to reprocess the 5' RACE reads, holding one entry per CDR3 protein. The table shows 540,000 or so distinct CDR3 sequences, with about 20% occurring only once. A further study also used this sample, focusing on yellow fever vaccine responses in identical twins.

The sequencing sample was made of CD4+ T cells sorted from blood. These receptors all stem from a young woman in good health.

This clonotype has a handful of counts. The chain couples TRBV7-6 to TRBJ2-2; 11 nucleotides line up with TRBD2. V dropped 1 base and J dropped 4; count of bases not matched to a gene: 14. CDR1 SGHVS and CDR2 FNYEAQ come from the germline V gene. The CDR3 runs to 20 residues. The CDR3 nucleotides are TGTGCCAGCAGCTTAGGCAAACTAGCGGGAGCTAAACAGGGCACCGGGGAGCTGTTTTTT. Its translation is CASSLGKLAGAKQGTGELFF.

This clonotype was seen a handful of times. J is TRBJ2-7 and V is TRBV5-1; D is unclear. The CDR3 sequence is 12 residues long. Germline V gives CDR1 SGHRS, CDR2 YFSETQ. V lost 1 base and J lost 5, with 7 bases in between. The CDR3 protein is CASSLSPHEQYF. As DNA, the CDR3 is TGCGCCAGCAGCTTGTCTCCCCACGAGCAGTACTTC.

V is TRBV10-3 and J is TRBJ2-2, with TRBD2 identical over 10 bases. Losses at the gene ends were 9 bases for V and 5 bases for J; bases not matched to a gene: 9. CDR3 size: 15 residues. From germline, CDR1 is ENHRY and CDR2 SYGVKD. DNA for the CDR3: TGTGCCATTCGAATAGCGGGAGGAGATACCGGGGAGCTGTTTTTT. Translation: CAIRIAGGDTGELFF.

The V gene is TRBV7-9, the J gene TRBJ2-3, with no clear D. The germline V gene has CDR1 SEHNR and CDR2 FQNEAQ (reference sequence). The V end lost 7 bases, the J end lost 0 bases, and 11 bases lay between the germline ends. This CDR3 region has 14 residues. The CDR3 region is CASIEKHSTDTQYF. CDR3 DNA sequence: TGTGCCAGCATCGAAAAGCACAGCACAGATACGCAGTATTTT.

This clonotype occurred a few times. The gene calls are TRBV29-1 and TRBJ1-3; a weak D match, TRBD1 (5 bases). Trimming took 4 bases from V and 3 from J, leaving 13 bases between them. This CDR3 has 14 amino acids. The germline CDR1 and CDR2 sequences are SQVTM and ANQGSEA. Written as DNA, the CDR3 is TGCAGCGTTGCCTCAGGGTTATTTGGAAACACCATATATTTT. Amino acid sequence: CSVASGLFGNTIYF.

This clonotype has just a few counts. The J gene is TRBJ2-3, the V gene TRBV12-3 or TRBV12-4; D remains ambiguous. Trimming shortened V by 4 bases and J by 4 bases, and 6 bases separated the two germline ends. The CDR3 loop spans 12 amino acids. DNA of the CDR3: TGTGCCAGCAGTTATTTTGCAGATACGCAGTATTTT. It yields the protein CASSYFADTQYF.

This clonotype has a handful of counts. This CDR3 is CASSPGTSAAYEQYF. The CDR3 nucleotides are TGTGCCAGCAGCCCGGGGACTAGCGCTGCCTACGAGCAGTACTTC. The rearrangement links TRBV12-3 or TRBV12-4 to TRBJ2-7, with 10 bases lining up with TRBD2. This CDR3 spans 15 amino acids. V was pared by 6 bases and J by 2 bases, with 7 bases of the junction left unmatched.

The genes are TRBV2 and TRBJ2-7; no definite D call. CDR3 size: 15 residues. V lost 0 bases and J lost 3, with 12 bases in between. Germline CDR1 and CDR2: SNHLY and FYNNEI. CDR3 in amino acids: CASSEATPSGYEQYF. In nucleotides, the CDR3 is TGTGCCAGCAGTGAAGCGACCCCCTCGGGCTACGAGCAGTACTTC.

The genes are TRBV11-2 and TRBJ2-1, with 9 bases lining up with TRBD2. The ends lost 4 bases at V and 3 bases at J; junction bases unmatched: 16. This CDR3 is built from 19 residues. From germline, CDR1 is SGHAT and CDR2 FQNNGV. CDR3 coding DNA: TGTGCCAGCAGCTCCCAATCTCTCTTAGCGGGAGTGAACTACAATGAGCAGTTCTTC. Protein sequence: CASSSQSLLAGVNYNEQFF.

This clonotype was observed a handful of times. This chain links TRBV10-3 with TRBJ2-7; D is ambiguous. Between the trimmed V and J ends, which lost 4 bases and 6 bases, there was a span of 13 bases. The CDR3 runs 13 residues. Germline values: CDR1 ENHRY, CDR2 SYGVKD. DNA of the CDR3: TGTGCCATCAGTGGGACCAAATCGGGCGAGCAGTACGTC. This codes for CAISGTKSGEQYV.

The chain is built from TRBV6-1 and TRBJ1-1; TRBD1 agrees at 9 bases. The J segment lost 5 bases and the V segment lost 5 bases, leaving 6 bases of the junction unmatched. Germline CDR1 MNHNS, CDR2 SASEGT. The CDR3 runs to 14 residues. CDR3: CASSNGQGKTEAFF. The CDR3 DNA follows: TGTGCCAGCAGTAATGGACAGGGGAAAACTGAAGCTTTCTTT.

The chain carries TRBV15 and TRBJ2-7, with 11 bases fitting TRBD2. CDR1 LNHNV and CDR2 YYDKDF come from the germline V gene (reference sequence). The CDR3 totals 15 residues. After removal of 3 bases from V and 3 bases from J, the junction contained 4 bases not matched to a gene. The CDR3 is CATSSQTSGSYEQYF. The CDR3 nucleotides read TGTGCCACCAGCAGTCAAACTAGCGGGAGCTACGAGCAGTACTTC.

The rearrangement joins TRBV5-5 to TRBJ2-7; no reliable D call. V shed 0 bases and J shed 3 bases, with 4 bases lying between them. In germline, CDR1 is SGHKS, CDR2 YYEKEE (reference sequence). The CDR3 totals 12 residues. CDR3 in amino acids: CASSLGVYEQYF. DNA for the CDR3: TGTGCCAGCAGCTTGGGAGTCTACGAGCAGTACTTC.

V usage is TRBV5-1 and J usage is TRBJ2-1; D is possibly TRBD2 (6 bases). This CDR3 has 15 residues. The V end lost 4 bases, the J end lost 7 bases, and 18 bases lay between the germline ends. Per germline, CDR1 SGHRS and CDR2 YFSETQ. CDR3 sequence: CASSPREFRGNEQFF. The DNA of the CDR3 is TGCGCCAGCAGCCCCCGGGAGTTCCGGGGGAATGAGCAGTTCTTC.